This entry features one T cell receptor (beta chain) sequence. As yet, its antigen is unknown. This specimen comes from a study of cytomegalovirus exposure and HLA in healthy donors. Researchers ran the PCR with 60 Vbeta and 13 Jbeta primers. Per the original data handling: Later reanalysis found 75 million to 100 million unique TCR beta chains, some 10 million of them shared. Some clones are missing from TCRdb's copy, which holds only in-frame ones; the method was immunoSEQ multiplex PCR. The D gene and trimming were derived from the DNA, and the V and J assignments and clone size from that table. This table holds about 190,000 clones, roughly 77% found once. This CDR3 has 12 residues. Germline CDR1 SGHDT, CDR2 YYEEEE. V lost 0 bases and J 6 bases, leaving 7 bases between the germline ends. The study's findings and limits: As a later analysis showed, a missense DCLRE1C variant was linked to trimming of TCR beta V- and J-genes.

Healthy donors of bone marrow made up the group. Sequencing was carried out using PBMCs. This clonotype was sampled from a young man in good health and CMV-seropositive. The chain has TRBV5-6 and TRBJ2-7; tentatively, D is TRBD2 (5 bases). CDR3 sequence reads: CASSLDGVEQYF. As DNA, the CDR3 is TGTGCCAGCAGCTTGGACGGGGTCGAGCAGTACTTC.